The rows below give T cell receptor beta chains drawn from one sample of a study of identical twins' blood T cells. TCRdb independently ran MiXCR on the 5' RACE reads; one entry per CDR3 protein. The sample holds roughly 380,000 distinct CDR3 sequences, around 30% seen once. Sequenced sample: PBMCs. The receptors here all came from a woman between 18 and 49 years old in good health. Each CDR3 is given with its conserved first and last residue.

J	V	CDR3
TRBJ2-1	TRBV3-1	CASSKLGNEQFF
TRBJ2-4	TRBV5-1	CASSLQHQTGTKNIQYF
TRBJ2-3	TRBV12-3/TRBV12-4	CASSRDQNTQYF
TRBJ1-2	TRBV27	CASSLFYWDSSPMGYTF
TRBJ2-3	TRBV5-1	CASSPGLAGAADTQYF
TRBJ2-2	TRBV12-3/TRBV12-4	CATKRAGELFF
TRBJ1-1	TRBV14	CASSQIQGTNTEAFF
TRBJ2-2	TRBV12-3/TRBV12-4	CASKTGWAGLNTGELFF
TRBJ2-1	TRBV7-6	CASSLGQGLSYNEQFF
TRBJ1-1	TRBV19	CASTPTGWGSGEAFF
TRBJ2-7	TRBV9	CASSVDAGDTYEQYF
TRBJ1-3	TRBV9	CASTREGSGNTIYF
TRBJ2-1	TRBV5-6	CASSLTSGSSYNEQFF
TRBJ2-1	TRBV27	CASFTRAGGSYNEQFF
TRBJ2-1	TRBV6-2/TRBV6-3	CASRGPDYNEQFF
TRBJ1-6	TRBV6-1	CASSSAAGNSPLHF
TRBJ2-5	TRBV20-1	CTIRKAGGETQYF
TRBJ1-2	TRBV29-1	CSVERSYGYTF
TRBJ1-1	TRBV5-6	CASSWLDRAWVTEAFF
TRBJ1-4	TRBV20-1	CSARGQGANEKLFF
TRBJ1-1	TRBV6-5	CASSYSKAREAFF
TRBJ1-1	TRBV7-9	CASSYAKSGTEAFF
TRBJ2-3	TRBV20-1	CSVAGVPDTQYF
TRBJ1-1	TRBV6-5	CASRVPHRGGTEAFF
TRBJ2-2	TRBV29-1	CSVGERTATGELFF
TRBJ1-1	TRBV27	CASSLVRLDTEAFF
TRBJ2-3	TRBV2	CASSGGGLTPPDTQYF